These T cell receptor beta chains were read from a single sample in a study of blood T cell repertoires in COVID-19. Sequencing was performed with immunoSEQ multiplex PCR; in TCRdb, only in-frame clones are kept and a portion is missing. Of around 200,000 clones in the sample, around nine tenths are singletons; the top ten hold about 0.96%. The sample was peripheral blood. The receptor set was obtained from a woman aged 18-30 years who had recovered from COVID-19. Each CDR3 is given with its conserved first and last residue. Each record gives: D gene, V gene, clone size, J gene, CDR3 protein, CDR3 DNA. The D gene is left open where the match is weak. Size is omitted from some rows. Given values are once, few, many or a class for expanded clones.

d_call: -
v_call: TRBV18
clone_size: -
j_call: TRBJ1-5
cdr3_aa: CASSPKEGWGYSNQPQHF
cdr3_nt: TGTGCCAGCTCCCCTAAGGAGGGGTGGGGTTATAGCAATCAGCCCCAGCATTTT

d_call: -
v_call: TRBV6-5
clone_size: -
j_call: TRBJ1-2
cdr3_aa: CASRNRAGYGYTF
cdr3_nt: TGTGCCAGCCGAAACAGGGCTGGCTATGGCTACACCTTC

d_call: TRBD1
v_call: TRBV4-3
clone_size: -
j_call: TRBJ1-4
cdr3_aa: CASSLDAPGQINEKLFF
cdr3_nt: TGCGCCAGCAGCCTCGACGCCCCGGGACAGATTAATGAAAAACTGTTTTTT

d_call: TRBD1
v_call: TRBV6-6
clone_size: -
j_call: TRBJ1-4
cdr3_aa: CASSYFSGQGEGLFF
cdr3_nt: TGTGCCAGCAGTTACTTCTCCGGCCAGGGGGAAGGACTGTTTTTT

d_call: TRBD1
v_call: TRBV18
clone_size: -
j_call: TRBJ1-1
cdr3_aa: CASSPLKGQLNTEAFF
cdr3_nt: TGTGCCAGCTCACCATTGAAGGGACAGCTGAACACTGAAGCTTTCTTT

d_call: TRBD1
v_call: TRBV27
clone_size: few
j_call: TRBJ2-3
cdr3_aa: CASSRQGDGTDTQYF
cdr3_nt: TGTGCCAGCAGTCGACAGGGGGATGGCACAGATACGCAGTATTTT

d_call: -
v_call: TRBV5-5
clone_size: -
j_call: TRBJ2-3
cdr3_aa: CASSLEVVTLYTDTQYF
cdr3_nt: TGTGCCAGCAGCTTGGAAGTTGTGACATTGTACACAGATACGCAGTATTTT

d_call: TRBD2
v_call: TRBV11-3
clone_size: -
j_call: TRBJ2-1
cdr3_aa: CASSPAWEGGSNEQFF
cdr3_nt: TGTGCCAGCAGCCCTGCTTGGGAGGGCGGTTCAAATGAGCAGTTCTTC

d_call: -
v_call: TRBV27
clone_size: -
j_call: TRBJ2-3
cdr3_aa: CASSRGAQVTDTQYF
cdr3_nt: TGTGCCAGCAGCCGGGGGGCGCAGGTGACAGATACGCAGTATTTT

d_call: -
v_call: TRBV2
clone_size: few
j_call: TRBJ1-1
cdr3_aa: CASFRGSTEAFF
cdr3_nt: TGTGCCAGCTTTCGAGGGTCCACTGAAGCTTTCTTT

d_call: TRBD1
v_call: TRBV24-1
clone_size: -
j_call: TRBJ2-5
cdr3_aa: CATSELGSPGTEETQYF
cdr3_nt: TGTGCCACCAGTGAGCTGGGCTCCCCCGGGACAGAGGAGACCCAGTACTTC

d_call: -
v_call: TRBV6-5
clone_size: -
j_call: TRBJ2-7
cdr3_aa: CASSYSLDSAYEQYF
cdr3_nt: TGTGCCAGCAGTTACTCCCTCGACAGTGCCTACGAGCAGTACTTC

d_call: TRBD1
v_call: TRBV27
clone_size: -
j_call: TRBJ1-2
cdr3_aa: CASSITGTGAGGYTF
cdr3_nt: TGTGCCAGCAGTATCACCGGGACAGGGGCTGGGGGCTACACCTTC

d_call: TRBD2
v_call: TRBV19
clone_size: -
j_call: TRBJ2-3
cdr3_aa: CASSPPGLPTDTQYF
cdr3_nt: TGTGCCAGTAGTCCCCCGGGACTACCCACAGATACGCAGTATTTT

d_call: -
v_call: TRBV12-5
clone_size: -
j_call: TRBJ1-2
cdr3_aa: CASQGPSNYGYTF
cdr3_nt: TGTGCTAGCCAGGGCCCGAGCAACTATGGCTACACCTTC

d_call: TRBD2
v_call: TRBV7-2
clone_size: few
j_call: TRBJ2-1
cdr3_aa: CASSLDGLAGDEQFF
cdr3_nt: TGTGCCAGCAGCTTAGATGGACTAGCGGGAGACGAGCAGTTCTTC